These 26 T cell receptor beta chains were all obtained from the same sample, sequenced in a study of graft-versus-host responses after intestinal transplantation. Their cognate antigens are unknown. The protocol was immunoSEQ multiplex PCR, while the TCRdb copy is restricted to in-frame clones and leaves out a portion. The sample carries roughly 100,000 clones, roughly 93% recorded once. Sequencing used unstimulated CD8+ T cells sorted from spleen or lymph node cells, obtained before intestinal transplant. These receptors were taken from a human donor who received an intestinal transplant.

The chain employs TRBV7-8 and TRBJ1-2, with D perhaps TRBD1 (5 bases). Trimming cost V 3 bases and J 5 bases, with 10 bases left between them. CDR3 length: 13 residues. Germline CDR1 and CDR2: SGHVS and FQNEAQ. CDR3 region: CASSFGGLYGYTF. DNA for the CDR3: TGTGCCAGCAGCTTTGGGGGGTTGTATGGCTACACCTTC.

This clone has a handful of counts. The chain employs TRBV10-3 and TRBJ2-7; 8 bases agree with TRBD1. Germline V gene data show CDR1 as ENHRY and CDR2 as SYGVKD. The length of the CDR3 is 15 residues. J lost 5 bases, V lost 0 bases, and 6 bases had no gene match. CDR3 amino acids: CAISESWTGTDEQYF. CDR3 in DNA: TGTGCCATCAGTGAGTCATGGACAGGGACGGACGAGCAGTACTTC.

The chain uses TRBV27 and TRBJ2-2; 7 bases line up with TRBD1. With V trimmed by 4 bases and J by 3 bases, 8 bases remained unmatched. There are 16 residues in the CDR3. From germline, CDR1 is MNHEY and CDR2 SMNVEV (reference sequence). In nucleotides, the CDR3 is TGTGCCAGCAGTTCTCGACAGGGTCGGTACACCGGGGAGCTGTTTTTT. Amino acids: CASSSRQGRYTGELFF.

The chain is built from TRBV5-6 and TRBJ1-2; the D is unclear. Germline V gene data show CDR1 as SGHDT and CDR2 as YYEEEE. V was cut by 2 bases and J by 0 bases, with 14 bases left in between. The CDR3 loop spans 16 amino acids. Written as DNA, the CDR3 is TGTGCCAGCAGCTTCTTCCTGAGTAAAGCTAACTATGGCTACACCTTC. It codes for CASSFFLSKANYGYTF.

The rearrangement joins TRBV29-1 to TRBJ2-1, with D tentatively TRBD1 or TRBD2 (5 bases each). CDR3 size: 12 residues. With 4 bases removed from V and 6 bases from J, the gap between germline ends came to 10 bases. CDR1 is SQVTM, CDR2 ANQGSEA, per germline. CDR3 amino acids: CSVVGDGNEQFF. CDR3 bases: TGCAGCGTTGTGGGGGACGGCAATGAGCAGTTCTTC.

The chain recombines TRBV9 with TRBJ2-1; 11 bases match TRBD2. CDR3 size: 15 residues. Trimming took 5 bases from V and 5 from J; bases not matched to a gene: 6. Germline V CDR1 and CDR2: SGDLS, YYNGEE. The CDR3 protein is CASSSGGGFNNEQFF. For the CDR3, the DNA is TGTGCCAGCAGTAGCGGGGGGGGATTCAACAATGAGCAGTTCTTC. Together with reference TRBV9 and TRBJ2-1, the CDR3 gives the full variable domain: DSGVTQTPKHLITATGQRVTLRCSPRSGDLSVYWYQQSLDQGLQFLIQYYNGEERAKGNILERFSAQQFPDLHSELNLSSLELGDSALYFCASSSGGGFNNEQFFGPGTRLTVL.

The rearrangement joins TRBV9 to TRBJ2-5; a weak D match, TRBD2 (5 bases). The CDR3 totals 15 residues. The V end lost 0 bases, the J end lost 3 bases, and 12 bases lay between the germline ends. Looked up from germline, CDR1 is SGDLS and CDR2 is YYNGEE. CDR3: CASSVGSGKEETQYF. In nucleotides, the CDR3 is TGTGCCAGCAGCGTAGGCTCGGGGAAAGAAGAGACCCAGTACTTC.

The chain has TRBV7-2 and TRBJ2-5, with 8 nucleotides matching TRBD2. CDR1 is SGHTA and CDR2 is FQGNSA in the germline V gene. The CDR3 extends over 16 amino acids. The V and J ends lost 0 bases and 7 bases, in that order; junction bases with no gene match: 10. CDR3 amino acids: CASSLARAPREGTQYF. In DNA form, the CDR3 reads TGTGCCAGCAGCTTAGCGCGGGCTCCCCGGGAGGGGACCCAGTACTTC.

The chain combines TRBV23-1 with TRBJ2-5; 7 nucleotides line up with TRBD1. TRBV23-1 is designated an ORF whose function remains uncertain. This CDR3 is 16 amino acids long. The ends lost 3 bases at V and 3 bases at J; junction bases unmatched: 10. The CDR3 region is CASSHLTGTEKETQYF. The CDR3 DNA reads TGCGCCAGCAGTCACCTGACCGGGACAGAGAAAGAGACCCAGTACTTC.

This clone was seen a single time. The J gene is TRBJ1-2, the V gene TRBV4-1; D unresolved. The CDR3 totals 14 residues. Germline loops: CDR1 MGHRA, CDR2 YSYEKL. V lost 1 base, J lost 6 bases, and 12 bases lay in between. As DNA, the CDR3 is TGCGCCAGCAGCCAAGTTGGGGTAAGGGATGGCTACACCTTC. As protein: CASSQVGVRDGYTF.

The CDR3 sequence: CASTHRQGAGMNTEAFF. CDR3 nucleotides: TGTGCCAGTACCCACCGACAGGGGGCGGGGATGAACACTGAAGCTTTCTTT. This chain uses TRBV19 with TRBJ1-1; TRBD1 aligns across 10 bases. The CDR3 totals 17 residues. In germline, CDR1 is LNHDA, CDR2 SQIVND (reference sequence). After removal of 7 bases from V and 0 bases from J, the junction contained 11 bases not matched to a gene. The full variable domain, in which reference TRBV19 and TRBJ1-1 provide the parts outside the CDR3, is DGGITQSPKYLFRKEGQNVTLSCEQNLNHDAMYWYRQDPGQGLRLIYYSQIVNDFQKGDIAEGYSVSREKKESFPLTVTSAQKNPTAFYLCASTHRQGAGMNTEAFFGQGTRLTVV.

This chain links TRBV4-1 with TRBJ2-7; a possible D gene is TRBD1 (6 bases). With 3 bases removed from V and 4 bases from J, the gap between germline ends came to 10 bases. Per the germline V gene, CDR1 is MGHRA and CDR2 is YSYEKL. The CDR3 runs to 13 residues. The chain's CDR3 is CASSQARGYEQYF. CDR3 bases: TGCGCCAGCAGCCAGGCCAGGGGTTACGAGCAGTACTTC.

The rearrangement uses TRBV6-1 and TRBJ2-1; D remains unclear. This CDR3 is 11 amino acids long. Germline CDR1 MNHNS, CDR2 SASEGT. Trimming cost V 5 bases and J 10 bases, with 9 bases left between them. CDR3 loop: CASSYASEQFF. The DNA for the CDR3 is TGTGCCAGCAGTTATGCGAGCGAGCAGTTCTTC.

V usage is TRBV7-2 and J usage is TRBJ2-1; tentative D call: TRBD2 (5 bases). The CDR3 length is 13 residues. Germline CDR1 SGHTA, CDR2 FQGNSA. The ends were cut back, 6 bases at V and 8 bases at J, with 14 bases in the middle. The CDR3 DNA reads TGTGCCAGCAGAACACTAGGTCATGATGAGCAGTTCTTC. Encoded protein: CASRTLGHDEQFF.

Of note for this clone: Compared with germline, one end of the junction differs, possibly owing to a read error. The CDR3: CASSQERGGLNEQFF. In DNA form, the CDR3 reads TGTGCCAGCAGCCAAGAGCGGGGGGGCCTCAATGAGCAGTTCTTC. This chain uses TRBV4-1 with TRBJ2-1; TRBD2 agrees at 10 bases. This CDR3 is built from 15 residues. The germline CDR1 and CDR2 sequences are MGHRA and YSYEKL.

This chain connects TRBV9 to TRBJ2-2, with TRBD2 as a possible D gene (5 bases). Germline V CDR1 and CDR2: SGDLS, YYNGEE. The CDR3 spans 16 residues. V lost 3 bases and J lost 0, with 12 bases in between. The CDR3 loop is CASSGRIHANTGELFF. In DNA form, the CDR3 reads TGTGCCAGCAGCGGGAGGATCCATGCGAACACCGGGGAGCTGTTTTTT.

This rearrangement joins TRBV6-1 to TRBJ2-1, with D possibly being TRBD1 or TRBD2 (5 bases each). V lost 2 bases and J lost 4, with 12 bases in between. In germline, CDR1 is MNHNS, CDR2 SASEGT. The CDR3 spans 15 residues. This CDR3 reads CASSELTEGYNEQFF. The DNA of the CDR3 is TGTGCCAGCAGTGAACTGACAGAGGGGTACAATGAGCAGTTCTTC.

For this clone: Germline is not matched at one junction end, which may reflect a read error. Distinct nucleotide sequences in the sample also encode this CDR3. The chain combines TRBV4-1 with TRBJ2-7; possible D gene TRBD1, 6 bases. Germline V lookup: CDR1 MGHRA, CDR2 YSYEKL. The CDR3 sequence is 12 residues long. The CDR3 nucleotides are TGTGCCAGCAGCCAAGAGGGGGACGAGCAGTACTTC. Translating gives CASSQEGDEQYF.

The rearrangement uses TRBV10-2 and TRBJ2-1; 7 bases match TRBD2. Trimming cost V 5 bases and J 2 bases; bases outside gene matches: 0. The CDR3 length is 13 residues. CDR1 is WSHSY, CDR2 SAAADI, per germline. The CDR3 DNA reads TGCGCCAGCAGTCTAGCGGCCTACAATGAGCAGTTCTTC. Translation: CASSLAAYNEQFF.

This CDR3 reads CASSLGPVSRGYTF. The CDR3 nucleotides are TGTGCCAGCAGCTTAGGACCGGTTTCGCGGGGCTACACCTTC. The chain combines TRBV7-9 with TRBJ1-2, with D hard to call. The V end lost 1 base, the J end lost 8 bases, and 14 bases lay between the germline ends. CDR1 SEHNR and CDR2 FQNEAQ come from the germline V gene (reference sequence). There are 14 residues in the CDR3.

The CDR3 DNA is TGCGCCAGCAGCCCCGACAGTAACACTGAAGCTTTCTTT. Its translation is CASSPDSNTEAFF. This chain links TRBV4-1 with TRBJ1-1; a weak D match, TRBD1 (5 bases). Germline CDR1 is MGHRA and CDR2 is YSYEKL. The CDR3 consists of 13 residues. The V gene lost 4 bases and the J gene lost 2 bases, with 8 bases spanning the gap.

The chain recombines TRBV15 with TRBJ2-7; TRBD1 matches at 7 bases. Germline V CDR1 and CDR2: LNHNV, YYDKDF (reference sequence). The CDR3 spans 17 residues. V dropped 0 bases and J dropped 2; count of bases not matched to a gene: 10. CDR3 amino acids: CATSRDSPSTGTYEQYF. The CDR3 bases are TGTGCCACCAGCAGAGACTCACCCTCGACAGGGACCTACGAGCAGTACTTC.

The chain is built from TRBV29-1 and TRBJ2-3; D unresolved. This CDR3 region has 10 residues. Germline CDR1 and CDR2: SQVTM and ANQGSEA. Trimming cost V 5 bases and J 6 bases, with 6 bases left between them. CDR3 bases: TGCAGCGTTTTGGGCGATACGCAGTATTTT. Its protein is CSVLGDTQYF.

V gene TRBV4-1 combines with J gene TRBJ2-1, with 9 bases fitting TRBD1. Germline CDR1 reads MGHRA; CDR2 reads YSYEKL. The CDR3 totals 15 residues. After removal of 3 bases from V and 3 bases from J, the junction contained 3 bases not matched to a gene. The CDR3 sequence is CASSHPGQGYNEQFF. Here the CDR3 DNA reads TGCGCCAGCAGCCACCCGGGACAGGGCTACAATGAGCAGTTCTTC.

This clone was seen once. CDR3 sequence (DNA): TGTGCCAGCAGCTTAGCCCTGGGGAATGAGCAGTTCTTC. It specifies CASSLALGNEQFF. The gene calls are TRBV7-9 and TRBJ2-1; D is ambiguous. V was cut by 0 bases and J by 7 bases, with 7 bases left in between. The CDR3 has 13 residues. Germline V gene lookup returns CDR1 SEHNR and CDR2 FQNEAQ (reference sequence).

As DNA, the CDR3 is TGTGCCAGCAGCGTAGGGCAGGGGACCTCCTACGAGCAGTACTTC. Protein sequence: CASSVGQGTSYEQYF. V and J are TRBV9 and TRBJ2-7; D may be TRBD1 (6 bases). Germline values: CDR1 SGDLS, CDR2 YYNGEE. The CDR3 covers 15 residues. The germline V and J ends were trimmed by 0 bases and 0 bases, with 10 bases remaining between them.